Each of the 5 T cell receptor beta chains below was sequenced from the same sample in a study of identical twins. TCRdb itself ran the 5' RACE reads through MiXCR, one entry per CDR3 protein. The table includes approximately 350,000 distinct CDR3 sequences, 9% to 15% detected once. Separately, the same data were catalogued under a study of yellow fever vaccine responses in identical twins.

Source material: CD8+ T cells sorted from blood. Receptors were obtained from a woman aged 18-29 years in good health.

Only a few counts were recorded for this clonotype. The chain uses TRBV5-5 and TRBJ2-7; no reliable D call. The CDR3 contains 15 residues. V gave up 1 base and J gave up 5 bases, with 16 bases separating them. Germline CDR1 is SGHKS and CDR2 is YYEKEE (reference sequence). CDR3 coding DNA: TGTGCCAGCAGCTTGAGGAGCCTATACACTGACGAGCAGTACTTC. Amino acid sequence: CASSLRSLYTDEQYF.

This clonotype was detected a few times. The J gene is TRBJ2-3, the V gene TRBV20-1; D perhaps matches TRBD1 (5 bases). The germline V and J ends were trimmed by 5 bases and 2 bases, with 23 bases remaining between them. CDR1 is DFQATT and CDR2 is SNEGSKA in the germline V gene (reference sequence). The CDR3 length is 17 residues. CDR3 loop: CSALRSPTVINTDTQYF. CDR3 coding DNA: TGCAGTGCTTTACGCTCCCCGACAGTTATAAACACAGATACGCAGTATTTT.

This chain links TRBV2 with TRBJ2-3; the D gene is possibly TRBD2 (6 bases). The CDR3 sequence is 16 residues long. CDR1 SNHLY and CDR2 FYNNEI come from the germline V gene. Trimming pared 1 base from V and 3 bases from J, leaving 14 bases between. The DNA of the CDR3 is TGTGCCAGCAGTGAAGGAGGCGGGACTGGAACAGATACGCAGTATTTT. Translation: CASSEGGGTGTDTQYF.

The V call is TRBV3-1, the J call TRBJ2-1, with a tentative D call TRBD2 (5 bases). This CDR3 region has 15 residues. With 8 bases removed from V and 0 bases from J, the gap between germline ends came to 14 bases. Germline V lookup: CDR1 LGHDT, CDR2 YNNKEL (reference sequence). DNA of the CDR3: TGTGCCAGCTCCAACCTCGGAGGCTCCTACAATGAGCAGTTCTTC. Translating it yields CASSNLGGSYNEQFF.

V is TRBV6-5 and J is TRBJ2-1; 10 nucleotides line up with TRBD2. The germline V gene has CDR1 MNHEY and CDR2 SVGAGI. After removal of 3 bases from V and 9 bases from J, the junction contained 8 bases not matched to a gene. The length of the CDR3 is 15 residues. The CDR3 reads CASSYLAGASGEQFF. DNA for the CDR3: TGTGCCAGCAGTTATCTAGCGGGGGCGTCGGGTGAGCAGTTCTTC.